This TCR beta chain was observed in a study of shared clonotypes between healthy human individuals. Clones were sequenced by immunoSEQ multiplex PCR, and TCRdb holds only the in-frame ones, with some missing. This table holds just over 2,000,000 clones, 90% to 95% found once. Within Nashville, Tennessee resided all donors, each a Caucasian adult. Details on this clone: Its specificity is unknown.

With 11 bases clipped from V and 7 bases from J, the junction kept 14 bases outside the gene matches. Germline V gene lookup returns CDR1 ENHRY and CDR2 SYGVKD. CDR3 length: 14 residues. Study-level findings and limits: Richness estimates generally favored naive over memory subsets. Few donors restricted represented genetic and exposure-history diversity. The study found lower generation probabilities in non-shared clonotypes than in those shared by all four donors.

V usage is TRBV10-3 and J usage is TRBJ2-7; TRBD1 agrees at 10 bases. Sequences were obtained from naive CD4+ T cells sorted from blood. As to subset: CD45RA+ positively selected. The TCR originated in a man aged 18 to 30 in good health. The CDR3 sequence is CAAIRDRGLREQYF. DNA for the CDR3: TGTGCCGCTATAAGGGACAGGGGCTTACGGGAGCAGTACTTC.